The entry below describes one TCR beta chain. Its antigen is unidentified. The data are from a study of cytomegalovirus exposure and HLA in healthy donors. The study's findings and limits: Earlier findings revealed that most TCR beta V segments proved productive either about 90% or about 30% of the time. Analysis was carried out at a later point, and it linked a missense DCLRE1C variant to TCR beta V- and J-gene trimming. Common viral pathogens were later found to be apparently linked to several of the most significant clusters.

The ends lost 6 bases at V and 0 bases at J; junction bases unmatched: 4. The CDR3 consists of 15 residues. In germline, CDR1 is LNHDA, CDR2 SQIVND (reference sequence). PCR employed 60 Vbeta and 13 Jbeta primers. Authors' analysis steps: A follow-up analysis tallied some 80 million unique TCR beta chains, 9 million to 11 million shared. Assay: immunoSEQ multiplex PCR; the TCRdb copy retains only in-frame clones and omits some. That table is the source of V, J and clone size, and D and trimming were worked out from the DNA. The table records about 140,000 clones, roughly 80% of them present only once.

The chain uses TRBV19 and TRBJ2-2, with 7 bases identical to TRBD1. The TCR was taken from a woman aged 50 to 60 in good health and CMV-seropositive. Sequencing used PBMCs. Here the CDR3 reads CASRTGTANTGELFF. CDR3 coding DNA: TGTGCCAGTAGGACCGGGACAGCGAACACCGGGGAGCTGTTTTTT.